These T cell receptor beta chains were read from a single sample in a study of breast tumors, draining lymph nodes, adjacent tissues. TCRdb re-called the multiplex PCR reads with MiXCR, one entry per CDR3 protein. The sample includes roughly 110,000 distinct CDR3 sequences, more than 25% of them seen just once. The specimen was axillary lymph node tissue. These receptor sequences come from a female donor with breast cancer. Some clones in this sample may be carry-over from other donors' samples. CDR3s include the opening cysteine and the closing phenylalanine or tryptophan. Each record gives: CDR3 length, D gene, J gene, clone size, V gene, CDR3 DNA, CDR3 protein. A D gene is named only where the DNA matches it firmly. Expanded clones are given a class, and other clones once, few, many or no size at all.

len: 16
d_gene: NA
j_gene: TRBJ2-1
abundance: many
v_gene: TRBV28
CDR3nt: TGTGCCAGCAGATCACAGGGGAGGCACACACGGAATGAGCAGTTCTTC
CDR3aa: CASRSQGRHTRNEQFF

len: 14
d_gene: NA
j_gene: TRBJ2-5
abundance: NA
v_gene: TRBV29-1
CDR3nt: TGCAGCGTTGGGACTGGGGGAGGTCAAGAGACCCAGTACTTC
CDR3aa: CSVGTGGGQETQYF

len: 13
d_gene: NA
j_gene: TRBJ1-2
abundance: many
v_gene: TRBV6-1
CDR3nt: TGTGCCAGCACCACCTTGACCAGATCGGGTTACACCTTC
CDR3aa: CASTTLTRSGYTF

len: 16
d_gene: TRBD2
j_gene: TRBJ2-5
abundance: many
v_gene: TRBV12-3/TRBV12-4
CDR3nt: TGTGCCAGCAGTTTACGGCTAGCGGGGACGTGGGAGACCCAGTACTTC
CDR3aa: CASSLRLAGTWETQYF

len: 16
d_gene: TRBD2
j_gene: TRBJ2-1
abundance: many
v_gene: TRBV6-6
CDR3nt: TGTGCCAGCAGTCTGACTAGCGGGCCTAGTTACAATGAGCAGTTCTTC
CDR3aa: CASSLTSGPSYNEQFF

len: 17
d_gene: TRBD2
j_gene: TRBJ2-1
abundance: NA
v_gene: TRBV29-1
CDR3nt: TGCAGCGGCAAGGGACTAGCCGCCGACCTGATATACAATGAGCAGTTCTTC
CDR3aa: CSGKGLAADLIYNEQFF

len: 13
d_gene: NA
j_gene: TRBJ2-2
abundance: many
v_gene: TRBV30
CDR3nt: TGTGCCTGGAACATGGCGAGGTCCGGGGAGCTGTTTTTT
CDR3aa: CAWNMARSGELFF

len: 15
d_gene: TRBD1
j_gene: TRBJ1-2
abundance: many
v_gene: TRBV18
CDR3nt: TGTGCCAGCTCACCCGGCCGGGACAGCTTCTATGGCTACACCTTC
CDR3aa: CASSPGRDSFYGYTF

len: 18
d_gene: TRBD2
j_gene: TRBJ2-5
abundance: many
v_gene: TRBV6-5
CDR3nt: TGTGCCAGCAGTTGGGGGGTCACCGGGACTAGCAGTCAAGAGACCCAGTACTTC
CDR3aa: CASSWGVTGTSSQETQYF

len: 15
d_gene: TRBD1
j_gene: TRBJ1-2
abundance: many
v_gene: TRBV6-2/TRBV6-3
CDR3nt: TGTGCCAGCAGTTACTACTTGACAGGGATTGATGGCTACACCTTC
CDR3aa: CASSYYLTGIDGYTF

len: 15
d_gene: TRBD2
j_gene: TRBJ2-7
abundance: many
v_gene: TRBV3-1
CDR3nt: TGTGCCAGCAGCCCCGGACTAGCCTTTTCCTACGAGCAGTACTTC
CDR3aa: CASSPGLAFSYEQYF

len: 13
d_gene: NA
j_gene: TRBJ2-2
abundance: many
v_gene: TRBV10-3
CDR3nt: TGTGCCATCAGTGAACAGAACACCGGGGAGCTGTTTTTT
CDR3aa: CAISEQNTGELFF

len: 13
d_gene: TRBD1
j_gene: TRBJ2-7
abundance: many
v_gene: TRBV2
CDR3nt: TGTGCCAGCAGAAAGGGACAGACCTACGAGCAGTACTTC
CDR3aa: CASRKGQTYEQYF

len: 13
d_gene: NA
j_gene: TRBJ1-2
abundance: many
v_gene: TRBV20-1
CDR3nt: TGCAGTGCTAGGTTCGGCGTTGGGAATGGCTACACCTTC
CDR3aa: CSARFGVGNGYTF

len: 14
d_gene: NA
j_gene: TRBJ2-4
abundance: NA
v_gene: TRBV9
CDR3nt: TGTGCCAGCACTCCAGATCCAGCCAAAAACATTCAGTACTTC
CDR3aa: CASTPDPAKNIQYF

len: 15
d_gene: NA
j_gene: TRBJ2-1
abundance: few
v_gene: TRBV12-3/TRBV12-4
CDR3nt: TGTGCCAGCTCGACCGGGGGCTATTCCCACAATGAGCAGTTCTTC
CDR3aa: CASSTGGYSHNEQFF

len: 15
d_gene: NA
j_gene: TRBJ1-1
abundance: many
v_gene: TRBV19
CDR3nt: TGTGCCACCCAGGGGCCAGGTTTAAGGAACACTGAAGCTTTCTTT
CDR3aa: CATQGPGLRNTEAFF

len: 15
d_gene: TRBD2
j_gene: TRBJ2-3
abundance: many
v_gene: TRBV24-1
CDR3nt: TGTGCCACCAGTGATCGAGCGGGAGCCACAGATACGCAGTATTTT
CDR3aa: CATSDRAGATDTQYF

len: 16
d_gene: TRBD2
j_gene: TRBJ2-1
abundance: few
v_gene: TRBV27
CDR3nt: TGTGCCAGCAGTCCGCGGACTAGCGGGGGGGTGGATGAGCAGTTCTTC
CDR3aa: CASSPRTSGGVDEQFF

len: 22
d_gene: TRBD2
j_gene: TRBJ2-6
abundance: NA
v_gene: TRBV7-6
CDR3nt: TGTGCCAGCAGCTTAAGGGTAGCGGGAGTCCCCGGGCTGCGCTCTGGGGCCAACGTCCTGACTTTC
CDR3aa: CASSLRVAGVPGLRSGANVLTF

len: 15
d_gene: NA
j_gene: TRBJ2-1
abundance: many
v_gene: TRBV14
CDR3nt: TGTGCCAGCAGCCAGAATTATCACAGCTACAATGAGCAGTTCTTC
CDR3aa: CASSQNYHSYNEQFF

len: 15
d_gene: NA
j_gene: TRBJ2-1
abundance: NA
v_gene: TRBV5-6
CDR3nt: TGTGCCAGCAGCCTCTACCGTAGCTCCTACAATGAGCAGTTCTTC
CDR3aa: CASSLYRSSYNEQFF

len: 16
d_gene: TRBD2
j_gene: TRBJ2-7
abundance: many
v_gene: TRBV7-3
CDR3nt: TGTGCCAGCAGCTTGGGTCCGGGAGCGGGAGCCTACGAGCAGTACTTC
CDR3aa: CASSLGPGAGAYEQYF

len: 14
d_gene: TRBD1
j_gene: TRBJ2-3
abundance: NA
v_gene: TRBV24-1
CDR3nt: TGTGCCACCAGTGATGGACAGGGCCCCTATACGCAGTATTTT
CDR3aa: CATSDGQGPYTQYF

len: 18
d_gene: TRBD2
j_gene: TRBJ2-1
abundance: NA
v_gene: TRBV3-1
CDR3nt: TGTGCCAGCAGCCAACTTGGACTAGCGGGGGGGCTCCGGGGTGAGCAGTTCTTC
CDR3aa: CASSQLGLAGGLRGEQFF

len: 16
d_gene: TRBD1
j_gene: TRBJ1-2
abundance: many
v_gene: TRBV6-1
CDR3nt: TGTGCCAGCAGTGAAGGGGGCAGGGGGGGTAACTATGGCTACACCTTC
CDR3aa: CASSEGGRGGNYGYTF

len: 16
d_gene: NA
j_gene: TRBJ1-6
abundance: NA
v_gene: TRBV20-1
CDR3nt: TGCAGTGCTAGGTACTCCCTACGGGGGGCTGGGTCACCCCTCCACTTT
CDR3aa: CSARYSLRGAGSPLHF

len: 14
d_gene: NA
j_gene: TRBJ1-2
abundance: NA
v_gene: TRBV11-2
CDR3nt: TGTGCCAACAGCCGCCGGACAGATCTCTATGGCTACGCCTTC
CDR3aa: CANSRRTDLYGYAF

len: 15
d_gene: TRBD1
j_gene: TRBJ1-2
abundance: NA
v_gene: TRBV7-9
CDR3nt: TGTGCCAGCAGCCGGGACAGGGAGGCTGACTATGGCTACACCTTC
CDR3aa: CASSRDREADYGYTF

len: 17
d_gene: TRBD2
j_gene: TRBJ2-5
abundance: many
v_gene: TRBV7-2
CDR3nt: TGTGCCAGCAGCACTAGGTCTAGCGGGGGGACCGGGGAGCCCCAGTACTTC
CDR3aa: CASSTRSSGGTGEPQYF

len: 15
d_gene: TRBD1
j_gene: TRBJ2-3
abundance: many
v_gene: TRBV18
CDR3nt: TGTGCCAGCTCACACACGCCGGGACAGGGGGCGCGTGCGTATTTT
CDR3aa: CASSHTPGQGARAYF

len: 16
d_gene: NA
j_gene: TRBJ2-3
abundance: NA
v_gene: TRBV4-1
CDR3nt: TGCGCCAGCAGCCAAGGTCAGGGACCTAGCACAGATACGCAGTATTTC
CDR3aa: CASSQGQGPSTDTQYF

len: 12
d_gene: NA
j_gene: TRBJ2-1
abundance: many
v_gene: TRBV27
CDR3nt: TGTGCCAGCAGTAATCGGGACTTAAGGGAATTCTTC
CDR3aa: CASSNRDLREFF

len: 15
d_gene: NA
j_gene: TRBJ1-2
abundance: many
v_gene: TRBV19
CDR3nt: TGTGCCAGTAGTATAGCAGTCGAAGTTAACTATGGCTACACCTTC
CDR3aa: CASSIAVEVNYGYTF

len: 16
d_gene: TRBD2
j_gene: TRBJ2-7
abundance: many
v_gene: TRBV27
CDR3nt: TGTGCCAGCAGTTCCCCGGCTAGCGGGGATACCTACGAGCAGTACTTC
CDR3aa: CASSSPASGDTYEQYF

len: 13
d_gene: NA
j_gene: TRBJ2-5
abundance: many
v_gene: TRBV5-1
CDR3nt: TGCGCCAGCAGCCCCGCAGACCAAGAGACCCAGTACTTC
CDR3aa: CASSPADQETQYF

len: 14
d_gene: NA
j_gene: TRBJ1-2
abundance: NA
v_gene: TRBV19
CDR3nt: TGTGCCAGTACCCCGCGGGACCCCCACCGCGGCTACACCTTC
CDR3aa: CASTPRDPHRGYTF

len: 13
d_gene: TRBD2
j_gene: TRBJ2-7
abundance: many
v_gene: TRBV20-1
CDR3nt: TGCAGTGGACGACTAGCGGGATCGTACGAGCAGTACTTC
CDR3aa: CSGRLAGSYEQYF

len: 15
d_gene: TRBD1
j_gene: TRBJ2-5
abundance: many
v_gene: TRBV14
CDR3nt: TGTGCCAGCAGCCTATGGACAGGGGGACGAGAGACCCAGTACTTC
CDR3aa: CASSLWTGGRETQYF

len: 12
d_gene: NA
j_gene: TRBJ2-7
abundance: medium-sized
v_gene: TRBV12-3/TRBV12-4
CDR3nt: TGTGCCAGCAGCTTAGCTGGCTACGAGCAGTACTTC
CDR3aa: CASSLAGYEQYF

len: 10
d_gene: NA
j_gene: TRBJ2-1
abundance: many
v_gene: TRBV7-9
CDR3nt: TGTGCCAGCAGCTTACACGAGCAGTTCTTC
CDR3aa: CASSLHEQFF

len: 11
d_gene: NA
j_gene: TRBJ2-3
abundance: NA
v_gene: TRBV19
CDR3nt: TGTGCCACCTCGGGACTTTATACGCAGTATTTT
CDR3aa: CATSGLYTQYF

len: 18
d_gene: TRBD2
j_gene: TRBJ2-1
abundance: many
v_gene: TRBV10-3
CDR3nt: TGTGCCATCAGGGATGGACTAGCGGGGGGGTCCAATTACAATGAGCAGTTCTTC
CDR3aa: CAIRDGLAGGSNYNEQFF

len: 14
d_gene: NA
j_gene: TRBJ2-7
abundance: NA
v_gene: TRBV20-1
CDR3nt: TGCAGTGCTAGTTCGCTGGGGACCTCCTCCGAGCAGTACTTC
CDR3aa: CSASSLGTSSEQYF

len: 15
d_gene: NA
j_gene: TRBJ2-7
abundance: many
v_gene: TRBV7-2
CDR3nt: TGTGCCAGCAGCTTAACCCGGACGGGGGCCTACGAGCAGTACTTC
CDR3aa: CASSLTRTGAYEQYF

len: 15
d_gene: TRBD2
j_gene: TRBJ2-5
abundance: many
v_gene: TRBV9
CDR3nt: TGTGCCAGCAGCATCGCGGGGGGGCTCTGGGAGACCCAGTACTTC
CDR3aa: CASSIAGGLWETQYF

len: 13
d_gene: NA
j_gene: TRBJ1-1
abundance: NA
v_gene: TRBV6-5
CDR3nt: TGTGCCAGCGGACTGACCCAGTTCACTGAAGCTTTCTTT
CDR3aa: CASGLTQFTEAFF

len: 14
d_gene: NA
j_gene: TRBJ1-5
abundance: many
v_gene: TRBV6-6
CDR3nt: TGTGCCACCTCTGCAGACTCCAGCAATCAGCCCCAGCATTTT
CDR3aa: CATSADSSNQPQHF

len: 17
d_gene: NA
j_gene: TRBJ2-1
abundance: many
v_gene: TRBV4-2
CDR3nt: TGTGCCAGCAGCCAAGATAGCGCCCTAAATCGTCACAATGAGCAGTTCTTC
CDR3aa: CASSQDSALNRHNEQFF

len: 14
d_gene: NA
j_gene: TRBJ2-3
abundance: many
v_gene: TRBV19
CDR3nt: TGTGCCAGTAGGGCATACGGCAGCACAGATACGCAGTATTTT
CDR3aa: CASRAYGSTDTQYF

len: 18
d_gene: TRBD1
j_gene: TRBJ2-6
abundance: many
v_gene: TRBV5-1
CDR3nt: TGCGCCAGCAGCACACGGACAGGGGGGAGCTCTGGGGCCAACGTCCTGACTTTC
CDR3aa: CASSTRTGGSSGANVLTF

len: 15
d_gene: TRBD1
j_gene: TRBJ2-3
abundance: once
v_gene: TRBV7-9
CDR3nt: TGTGCCAGCAGCTCTGGGACAGGGAGCACAGATACGCAGTATTTT
CDR3aa: CASSSGTGSTDTQYF

len: 17
d_gene: NA
j_gene: TRBJ1-2
abundance: NA
v_gene: TRBV20-1
CDR3nt: TGCAGTGCTAGAGATTTAAAAGTAGCGGCGGATAACTATGGCTACACCTTC
CDR3aa: CSARDLKVAADNYGYTF

len: 11
d_gene: NA
j_gene: TRBJ1-6
abundance: many
v_gene: TRBV6-1
CDR3nt: TGTGCGGTTCGGGCAAATTCACCCCTCCACTTT
CDR3aa: CAVRANSPLHF